Shown below are 4 T cell receptor beta chains from a single sample sequenced in a study of cytomegalovirus exposure and HLA in healthy donors. The repertoire was sequenced with immunoSEQ multiplex PCR; TCRdb's copy has only in-frame clones and lacks some. The repertoire holds almost 75,000 clones, with roughly 80% as singletons. The source material was PBMCs. Source of these receptors: a man aged 30 to 45 in good health and CMV-seronegative.

The rearrangement links TRBV7-3 to TRBJ2-1; 8 bases map to TRBD2. Germline values: CDR1 SGHTA, CDR2 FQGTGA. CDR3 size: 14 residues. J gave up 7 bases and V 5 bases, and 7 bases lay outside the gene matches. The CDR3 loop is CASSPRGGRNEQFF. CDR3 bases: TGTGCCAGCAGCCCTCGGGGGGGTCGGAATGAGCAGTTCTTC.

The J gene is TRBJ2-3, the V gene TRBV5-6; no firm D call. Germline CDR1 reads SGHDT; CDR2 reads YYEEEE. Deletions cut 7 bases from V and 6 bases from J, with 12 bases between. The length of the CDR3 is 12 residues. The CDR3 coding sequence is TGTGCCAGCGGAAGCTTGCGGGATACGCAGTATTTT. Amino acids: CASGSLRDTQYF.

V usage is TRBV4-2 and J usage is TRBJ2-5; 13 bases line up with TRBD2. Germline values: CDR1 LGHNA, CDR2 YNFKEQ. V lost 0 bases and J lost 4; bases outside the gene matches: 2. The CDR3 spans 16 residues. This CDR3 is CASSQELAGGPETQYF. CDR3 nucleotides: TGTGCCAGCAGCCAAGAACTAGCGGGGGGGCCAGAGACCCAGTACTTC.

The chain couples TRBV6-1 to TRBJ1-4, with a weak D call TRBD1 (5 bases). The CDR3 sequence is 16 residues long. CDR1 MNHNS and CDR2 SASEGT come from the germline V gene. Trimming cost V 0 bases and J 7 bases, with 15 bases left between them. CDR3 loop: CASSEAPGGGTEKLFF. CDR3 in DNA: TGTGCCAGCAGTGAAGCGCCTGGGGGGGGGACTGAAAAACTGTTTTTT.